The 25 T cell receptor beta chains presented below share a single source sample, sequenced in a study of T cells in Graves' hyperthyroidism and ophthalmopathy. Authors of the study amplified TCR beta CDR3 regions from RNA transcripts. RT-PCR in the first round (using the HTBI primer set) targeted the TCR CDR3. TCRdb re-called the multiplex PCR reads with MiXCR, one entry per CDR3 protein. The sample records some 720,000 distinct CDR3 sequences, around 15% being singletons. The source material was blood. Receptors were obtained from a man between 18 and 29 years old with Graves' hyperthyroidism.

The sample holds many counts of this clonotype. The J gene is TRBJ2-1, the V gene TRBV19; perhaps TRBD2 as D (6 bases). Trimming stripped 3 bases from V and 8 bases from J, with 17 bases between. The germline gives CDR1 LNHDA, CDR2 SQIVND (reference sequence). CDR3 size: 15 residues. CDR3 sequence (DNA): TGTGCCAGTAGTATGACTAGTCGGCTCGTAGATGAGCAGTTCTTC. This gives the protein CASSMTSRLVDEQFF.

This clonotype came up many times. This sequence joins TRBV18 and TRBJ2-1, with TRBD1 identical over 8 bases. The germline V gene has CDR1 KGHSH and CDR2 LQKENI. This CDR3 is built from 15 residues. Trimming took 3 bases from V and 8 from J; bases not matched to a gene: 9. The DNA of the CDR3 is TGTGCCAGCTCACCGGCCAGGGGGCTCAGGGATGAGCAGTTCTTC. Protein: CASSPARGLRDEQFF.

The chain couples TRBV28 to TRBJ1-6, with 7 bases fitting TRBD1. Per the germline V gene, CDR1 is MDHEN and CDR2 is SYDVKM. The CDR3 runs 13 residues. V was clipped by 10 bases and J by 10 bases; unmatched bases: 10. The CDR3: CATREGGHSPLHF. The DNA of the CDR3 is TGTGCCACACGAGAAGGGGGCCACTCACCCCTCCACTTT.

This chain uses TRBV28 with TRBJ2-7, with D unclear. The V end was cut by 10 bases, the J end by 2 bases, with 18 bases between. The CDR3 totals 14 residues. In germline, CDR1 is MDHEN, CDR2 SYDVKM. CDR3 sequence (DNA): TGTGCCACCAAAGCTGTAGACTCAACCTACGAGCAGTACTTC. The encoded protein is CATKAVDSTYEQYF.

This clonotype was picked up many times. The CDR3 DNA reads as TGTGCCACCAGTGATTCACGCGAGCAGTACTTC. Encoded protein: CATSDSREQYF. The rearrangement joins TRBV24-1 to TRBJ2-7; no reliable D call. The ends were cut back, 2 bases at V and 6 bases at J, with 4 bases in the middle. The germline V gene encodes CDR1 KGHDR and CDR2 SFDVKD. The CDR3 length is 11 residues.

This clonotype has ten or more counts. CDR3 sequence (DNA): TGTGCCAGCAGCCAAAGCGGTGGGGAGCTGTTTTTT. This sequence encodes CASSQSGGELFF. This sequence joins TRBV3-1 and TRBJ2-2; a possible D gene is TRBD2 (5 bases). CDR3 length: 12 amino acids. The V gene lost 2 bases and the J gene lost 8 bases, with 6 bases spanning the gap. The V gene's germline CDR1 is LGHDT and CDR2 YNNKEL (reference sequence).

This rearrangement joins TRBV6-6 to TRBJ2-7, with D possibly matching TRBD2 (6 bases). The V end was cut by 0 bases, the J end by 2 bases, with 14 bases between. Germline V gene data show CDR1 as MNHNY and CDR2 as SVGAGI (reference sequence). This CDR3 contains 16 residues. In DNA form, the CDR3 reads TGTGCCAGCAGTTACTCGGAGGGCATATCCCCCTACGAGCAGTACTTC. Translated: CASSYSEGISPYEQYF.

This clonotype was seen only a few times. The chain has TRBV7-8 and TRBJ2-7; no reliable D call. CDR1 and CDR2 (germline): SGHVS, FQNEAQ. The CDR3 has 14 residues. Trimming removed 5 bases from V and 3 bases from J, with 14 bases in between. CDR3 in DNA: TGTGCCAGCAGCGATGGGGTTGGGCGCTACGAGCAGTACTTC. Encoded protein: CASSDGVGRYEQYF.

This clonotype has more than one count but fewer than ten. The rearrangement links TRBV24-1 to TRBJ2-5; D is possibly TRBD1 or TRBD2 (6 bases each). In germline, CDR1 is KGHDR, CDR2 SFDVKD. The CDR3 covers 14 residues. Deletions cut 8 bases from V and 3 bases from J, with 15 bases between. The DNA of the CDR3 is TGTGCCACCACCTCAGGAGGGGGAGAAGAGACCCAGTACTTC. This encodes CATTSGGGEETQYF.

This chain uses TRBV30 with TRBJ2-1; D uncertain. CDR1 is GTSNPN and CDR2 is SVGIG in the germline V gene (reference sequence). V was clipped by 2 bases and J by 2 bases, with 13 bases between them. The CDR3 is 15 amino acids. Here the CDR3 DNA reads TGTGCCTGGAGTACGGCAGTGACAACCTACAATGAGCAGTTCTTC. Translating it yields CAWSTAVTTYNEQFF. The full variable domain, its missing parts supplied by reference TRBV30 and TRBJ2-1, is SQTIHQWPATLVQPVGSPLSLECTVEGTSNPNLYWYRQAAGRGLQLLFYSVGIGQISSEVPQNLSASRPQDRQFILSSKKLLLSDSGFYLCAWSTAVTTYNEQFFGPGTRLTVL.

This clonotype was seen repeatedly, ten times or more. The chain recombines TRBV12-3 or TRBV12-4 with TRBJ1-1; a weak D match, TRBD1 (5 bases). The CDR3 has 13 residues. Trimming shortened V by 5 bases and J by 1 base, and 8 bases separated the two germline ends. Here the CDR3 DNA reads TGTGCCAGCAGTCCCGGGACGAACACTGAAGCTTTCTTT. Translation: CASSPGTNTEAFF.

The V call is TRBV27, the J call TRBJ1-1; unclear D gene. CDR1 is MNHEY and CDR2 is SMNVEV in the germline V gene (reference sequence). Trimming shortened V by 6 bases and J by 8 bases, and 16 bases separated the two germline ends. This CDR3 comprises 13 residues. CDR3 coding DNA: TGTGCCAGCAGCAGGCCCGTCGTGGGAGAAGCTTTCTTT. It codes for CASSRPVVGEAFF.

The chain links TRBV7-2 to TRBJ1-1; D possibly corresponds to TRBD1 (5 bases). Trimming shortened V by 5 bases and J by 5 bases, and 15 bases separated the two germline ends. Germline V gene sequence: CDR1 SGHTA, CDR2 FQGNSA. The CDR3 runs to 14 residues. The CDR3 nucleotides read TGTGCCAGCAGCGCCCGCCCCGGGGGAACTGAAGCTTTCTTT. Its protein is CASSARPGGTEAFF.

This chain uses TRBV27 with TRBJ2-7; tentative D call: TRBD2 (6 bases). The length of the CDR3 is 14 residues. The ends were cut back, 2 bases at V and 6 bases at J, with 14 bases in the middle. Looked up from germline, CDR1 is MNHEY and CDR2 is SMNVEV (reference sequence). Here the CDR3 reads CASSLGEAPCEQYF. CDR3 DNA: TGTGCCAGCAGTTTAGGGGAGGCCCCCTGCGAGCAGTACTTC.

This clonotype came up a few times. This sequence joins TRBV12-3 or TRBV12-4 and TRBJ1-3; D gene unclear. V dropped 9 bases and J dropped 0 bases, with 9 bases sitting between them. The CDR3 extends over 13 amino acids. This CDR3 reads CASSESSGNTIYF. In DNA, the CDR3 is TGTGCCAGTTCTGAGAGCTCTGGAAACACCATATATTTT.

The chain uses TRBV19 and TRBJ2-1, with D hard to call. The germline V gene encodes CDR1 LNHDA and CDR2 SQIVND (reference sequence). This CDR3 has 13 amino acids. V shed 10 bases and J shed 2 bases, with 12 bases lying between them. As DNA, the CDR3 is TGTGCCACCCGACCGGAGACCTACAATGAGCAGTTCTTC. Its translation is CATRPETYNEQFF.

This chain joins TRBV4-2 and TRBJ2-5; D possibly corresponds to TRBD2 (7 bases). CDR3 size: 15 residues. Between the trimmed V and J ends, which lost 4 bases and 3 bases, there was a span of 15 bases. Germline CDR1 reads LGHNA; CDR2 reads YNFKEQ. CDR3 sequence (DNA): TGTGCCAGCAGCCCCCAAGGAGGGGGGGAAGAGACCCAGTACTTC. It encodes CASSPQGGGEETQYF.

This clonotype was found many times. The junction differs from germline at one of its ends, possibly a read error. The CDR3 DNA reads TGTGCCAGCAGTTTTAGCAGTCAGCCCCAGCATTTT. Its translation: CASSFSSQPQHF. The chain is built from TRBV28 and TRBJ1-5; the D is unclear. Germline V gene lookup returns CDR1 MDHEN and CDR2 SYDVKM. This CDR3 region has 12 residues.

This clonotype was seen a few times. A read error is possible here, since a much larger clone lies one base away. The chain is built from TRBV3-1 and TRBJ2-7, with D possibly being TRBD1 or TRBD2 (5 bases each). CDR1 and CDR2 from the germline V gene are LGHDT and YNNKEL (reference sequence). The CDR3 extends over 11 amino acids. CDR3 loop: CASTGTYVQYF. In DNA form, the CDR3 reads TGTGCCAGCACGGGGACCTACGTGCAGTACTTC.

This clonotype was found many times. The V gene is TRBV30, the J gene TRBJ1-2; 7 bases line up with TRBD1. Germline V lookup: CDR1 GTSNPN, CDR2 SVGIG (reference sequence). With V trimmed by 2 bases and J by 4 bases, 7 bases remained unmatched. The CDR3 loop spans 14 amino acids. CDR3 coding DNA: TGTGCCTGGAGTTACAGGGGAACGGGCTATGGCTACACCTTC. Amino acids: CAWSYRGTGYGYTF. Drawing the rest from reference TRBV30 and TRBJ1-2, the complete variable domain is SQTIHQWPATLVQPVGSPLSLECTVEGTSNPNLYWYRQAAGRGLQLLFYSVGIGQISSEVPQNLSASRPQDRQFILSSKKLLLSDSGFYLCAWSYRGTGYGYTFGSGTRLTVV.

This chain links TRBV12-3 or TRBV12-4 with TRBJ2-1, with unresolved D. The CDR3 has 15 amino acids. With 7 bases removed from V and 1 base from J, the gap between germline ends came to 14 bases. The CDR3 DNA sequence: TGTGCCAGCAATTTCAACACCGGGTCCTACAATGAGCAGTTCTTC. Its translation is CASNFNTGSYNEQFF.

This clonotype was detected many times. This chain uses TRBV6-1 with TRBJ2-3; 13 bases line up with TRBD2. J lost 8 bases, V lost 6 bases, and 17 bases had no gene match. There are 18 residues in the CDR3. Germline V gene sequence: CDR1 MNHNS, CDR2 SASEGT. CDR3: CASSTTSGRPPDAGTQYF. The CDR3 region has the DNA TGTGCCAGCAGCACGACTAGCGGGAGGCCCCCTGACGCGGGTACGCAGTATTTT.

This clonotype was seen repeatedly, ten times or more. The chain joins TRBV7-9 to TRBJ2-2; TRBD1 aligns across 9 bases. V was clipped by 5 bases and J by 3 bases; unmatched bases: 10. The CDR3 is 17 residues long. The germline gives CDR1 SEHNR, CDR2 FQNEAQ (reference sequence). CDR3 coding DNA: TGTGCCAGCAGCCCTCCGGGACAGGGCCCGGACACCGGGGAGCTGTTTTTT. It encodes CASSPPGQGPDTGELFF.

This clonotype was observed at least ten times. The chain uses TRBV20-1 and TRBJ2-5, with 7 bases aligning to TRBD2. CDR1 and CDR2 (germline): DFQATT, SNEGSKA (reference sequence). V dropped 4 bases and J dropped 3; count of bases not matched to a gene: 8. CDR3 length equals 14 residues. CDR3 region: CSATPGLAEETQYF. The CDR3 DNA reads as TGCAGTGCTACCCCCGGGCTAGCGGAAGAGACCCAGTACTTC.

This clonotype appeared a few times. The CDR3 sequence: CASSEAWNEQYF. The CDR3 nucleotides are TGTGCCAGCAGTGAAGCTTGGAACGAGCAGTACTTC. The chain has TRBV6-1 and TRBJ2-7; the D is unclear. The CDR3 consists of 12 residues. Per germline, CDR1 MNHNS and CDR2 SASEGT. V lost 0 bases and J 5 bases, leaving 5 bases between the germline ends.